In this sample, the clone carrying this T cell receptor beta chain turned up a few times. No antigen is known for it. This sample stems from a study of early T cells in non-severe SARS-CoV-2 infection. In the library, individual cDNA molecules carried attached unique molecular identifiers. A single record per CDR3 protein comes from TCRdb applying MiXCR to the 5' RACE reads. The table shows about 60,000 distinct CDR3 sequences, with about an eighth occurring only once. Study-wide points: Matches to VDJdb favored anti-spike CD8 responses and missed private and CD4 specificities.

The CDR3 spans 14 residues. Trimming pared 5 bases from V and 1 base from J, leaving 9 bases between. Germline values: CDR1 SGHAT, CDR2 FQNNGV. This receptor was identified in an adult who was a healthcare worker with PCR-confirmed SARS-CoV-2 infection or an uninfected control (not recorded which). V is TRBV11-2 and J is TRBJ1-3; D is possibly TRBD1 (5 bases). Sequenced input: whole blood. The chain's CDR3 is CASSIAGSGNTIYF. CDR3 bases: TGTGCCAGCAGCATAGCAGGGTCTGGAAACACCATATATTTT.